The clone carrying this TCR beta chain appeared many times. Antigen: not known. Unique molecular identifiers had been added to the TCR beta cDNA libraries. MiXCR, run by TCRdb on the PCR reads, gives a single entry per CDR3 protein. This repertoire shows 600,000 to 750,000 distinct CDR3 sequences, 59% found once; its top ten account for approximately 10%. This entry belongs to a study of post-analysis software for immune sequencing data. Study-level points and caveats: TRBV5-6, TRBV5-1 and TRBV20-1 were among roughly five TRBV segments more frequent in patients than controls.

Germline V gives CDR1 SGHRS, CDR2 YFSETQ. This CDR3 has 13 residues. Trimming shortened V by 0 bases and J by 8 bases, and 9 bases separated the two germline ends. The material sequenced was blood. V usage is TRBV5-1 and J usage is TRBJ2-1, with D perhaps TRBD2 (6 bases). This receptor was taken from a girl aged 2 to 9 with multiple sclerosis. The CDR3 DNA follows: TGCGCCAGCAGCTTGGGGGGGGTAGATGAGCAGTTCTTC. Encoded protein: CASSLGGVDEQFF.